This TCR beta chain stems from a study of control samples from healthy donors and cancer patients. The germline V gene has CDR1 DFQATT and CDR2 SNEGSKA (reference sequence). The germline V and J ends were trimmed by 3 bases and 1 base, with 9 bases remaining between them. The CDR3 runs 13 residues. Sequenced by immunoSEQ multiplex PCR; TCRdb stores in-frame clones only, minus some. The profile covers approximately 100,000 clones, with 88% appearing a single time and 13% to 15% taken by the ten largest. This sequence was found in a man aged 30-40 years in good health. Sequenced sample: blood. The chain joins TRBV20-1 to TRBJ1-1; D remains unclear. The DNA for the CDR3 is TGCAGTGCTAGTGGCAGAGAGAACACTGAAGCTTTCTTT. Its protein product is CSASGRENTEAFF.